This TCR beta chain was captured in a study of blood T cell repertoires in COVID-19. In the study overall: Samples representing acute and convalescent COVID-19 were sourced from the United States, Italy and Spain. T cells, B-cell-depleted T cells, or PBMCs supplied cDNA or gDNA.

Donors were grouped by their self-reported clinical history. J gave up 7 bases and V 1 base, and 17 bases lay outside the gene matches. There are 20 residues in the CDR3. Looked up from germline, CDR1 is LNHDA and CDR2 is SQIVND (reference sequence). Measured with immunoSEQ multiplex PCR; TCRdb has only the in-frame clones, and not every one. The sample has 250,000 or so clones, roughly 90% seen once; the top ten hold 2.8%. V usage is TRBV19 and J usage is TRBJ2-1; 12 bases align to TRBD2. The TCR originated in a middle-aged man who had been exposed to COVID-19. The specimen was PBMCs or T cells enriched from blood (not recorded which). This CDR3 is CASSIGVIAATSGSRNEQFF. The CDR3 nucleotides are TGTGCCAGTAGTATAGGTGTTATTGCTGCGACTAGCGGGAGTAGAAATGAGCAGTTCTTC.